These 20 T cell receptor beta chains were all obtained from the same sample, sequenced in a study of blood T cells in healthy people across ages. Combining a sample-barcoded 5' primer with a J-beta primer mix, a second PCR ran for 7 to 11 cycles. Via MiXCR, TCRdb re-called the 5' RACE reads, giving one row per CDR3 protein. The table lists roughly 1,700,000 distinct CDR3 sequences, 28% of them singletons. The source material was blood. The receptors were gathered from a woman aged 25 to 39 in good health.

This clonotype was seen a handful of times. The chain combines TRBV19 with TRBJ2-7; TRBD2 matches at 7 bases. V shed 4 bases and J 0 bases; nucleotides not matched to a gene: 3. The CDR3 sequence is 14 residues long. CDR1 and CDR2 from the germline V gene are LNHDA and SQIVND (reference sequence). This CDR3 is CASSTSGPSYEQYF. The CDR3 DNA reads TGTGCCAGTAGTACTAGCGGACCCTCCTACGAGCAGTACTTC.

This clonotype was counted between two and nine times. The V call is TRBV15, the J call TRBJ1-5, with D perhaps matching TRBD1 (5 bases). The germline CDR1 and CDR2 sequences are LNHNV and YYDKDF (reference sequence). The germline V and J ends were trimmed by 2 bases and 5 bases, with 13 bases remaining between them. This CDR3 has 15 residues. For the CDR3, the DNA is TGTGCCACCAGCAGATCCGGACAATTAGATCAGCCCCAGCATTTT. Residues: CATSRSGQLDQPQHF. Drawing the rest from reference TRBV15 and TRBJ1-5, the complete variable domain is DAMVIQNPRYQVTQFGKPVTLSCSQTLNHNVMYWYQQKSSQAPKLLFHYYDKDFNNEADTPDNFQSRRPNTSFCFLDIRSPGLGDTAMYLCATSRSGQLDQPQHFGDGTRLSIL.

With regard to this clonotype: A much larger clone differs from this one at a single base, so this may be a read error. The rearrangement uses TRBV7-2 and TRBJ2-1, with a tentative D call TRBD1 (5 bases). CDR1 is SGHTA and CDR2 is FQGNSA in the germline V gene. The CDR3 loop spans 17 amino acids. V was clipped by 3 bases and J by 0 bases, with 15 bases between them. The CDR3 loop is CASSFSSGAHSYNEQFF. The CDR3 coding sequence is TGTGCCAGCAGCTTTTCGAGTGGGGCCCACTCCTACAATGAGCAGTTCTTC.

This clonotype was observed a few times. Mismatch with germline at one junction end may stem from a read error. The J gene is TRBJ2-1, the V gene TRBV5-1; D is perhaps TRBD1 (6 bases). Germline lookup yields CDR1 SGHRS and CDR2 YFSETQ. The CDR3 spans 17 residues. The CDR3 coding sequence is TGCGCCAGCAGCTTAAATCAGCAGGGGAGCTCCTGCAATGAGCAGTTCTTC. It translates to CASSLNQQGSSCNEQFF.

V gene TRBV7-6 combines with J gene TRBJ2-1; D possibly uses TRBD1 or TRBD2 (5 bases each). V was clipped by 3 bases and J by 4 bases, with 16 bases between them. Looked up from germline, CDR1 is SGHVS and CDR2 is FNYEAQ. CDR3 size: 16 residues. The CDR3 DNA reads as TGTGCCAGCAGCTTCGGGACCGCTGACGGGTACAATGAGCAGTTCTTC. Protein sequence: CASSFGTADGYNEQFF.

This clonotype was seen a handful of times. This chain links TRBV29-1 with TRBJ2-1; D is possibly TRBD1 (6 bases). Germline V gene data show CDR1 as SQVTM and CDR2 as ANQGSEA. V was pared by 3 bases and J by 9 bases, with 9 bases between. This CDR3 has 11 amino acids. The CDR3 DNA follows: TGCAGCGTTGACACAGGGATTGAGCAGTTCTTC. Translation gives CSVDTGIEQFF.

This clonotype was observed a few times. The chain couples TRBV7-9 to TRBJ2-4; D is perhaps TRBD2 (6 bases). Trimming cost V 5 bases and J 0 bases, with 14 bases left between them. The CDR3 spans 16 residues. The V gene's germline CDR1 is SEHNR and CDR2 FQNEAQ (reference sequence). CDR3 loop: CASSRATGLAKNIQYF. The DNA for the CDR3 is TGTGCCAGCAGCAGAGCTACGGGACTAGCCAAAAACATTCAGTACTTC.

This clonotype appeared many times. This chain joins TRBV7-7 and TRBJ1-1; D uncertain. Germline CDR1 and CDR2: SSHAT and FNYEAQ (reference sequence). The V gene lost 2 bases and the J gene lost 1 base, with 5 bases spanning the gap. CDR3 length equals 13 residues. CDR3 in amino acids: CASSLNKNTEAFF. CDR3 sequence (DNA): TGTGCCAGCAGCTTAAACAAGAACACTGAAGCTTTCTTT. Combining the CDR3 with reference TRBV7-7 and TRBJ1-1 gives the whole variable domain GAGVSQSPRYKVTKRGQDVTLRCDPISSHATLYWYQQALGQGPEFLTYFNYEAQPDKSGLPSDRFSAERPEGSISTLTIQRTEQRDSAMYRCASSLNKNTEAFFGQGTRLTVV.

The chain joins TRBV2 to TRBJ2-1; tentative D call: TRBD2 (6 bases). V shed 6 bases and J shed 2 bases, with 23 bases lying between them. This CDR3 has 18 residues. The germline CDR1 and CDR2 sequences are SNHLY and FYNNEI. CDR3 in DNA: TGTGCCAGCAGGCCTCGTGGGAGCGGGCCTAGCCCCTACAATGAGCAGTTCTTC. Residues: CASRPRGSGPSPYNEQFF. The full variable domain, its missing parts supplied by reference TRBV2 and TRBJ2-1, is EPEVTQTPSHQVTQMGQEVILRCVPISNHLYFYWYRQILGQKVEFLVSFYNNEISEKSEIFDDQFSVERPDGSNFTLKIRSTKLEDSAMYFCASRPRGSGPSPYNEQFFGPGTRLTVL.

The chain links TRBV12-3 or TRBV12-4 to TRBJ2-3; D might be TRBD2 (6 bases). The CDR3 contains 14 residues. V lost 6 bases to trimming and J lost 4 bases, with 14 bases between them. CDR3 amino acids: CASRLGGSADTQYF. The DNA for the CDR3 is TGTGCCAGCAGGTTGGGGGGTAGCGCAGATACGCAGTATTTT.

The CDR3 coding sequence is TGTGCCAGCAGTGGCCAGGACCGATGGGAAAAACTGTTTTTT. Protein sequence: CASSGQDRWEKLFF. The chain carries TRBV25-1 and TRBJ1-4, with D uncertain. The CDR3 length is 14 residues. V lost 4 bases to trimming and J lost 8 bases, with 14 bases between them. Per the germline V gene, CDR1 is MGHDK and CDR2 is SYGVNS.

This clonotype was detected only a few times. The junction shows a germline mismatch at one end, possibly a read error. V usage is TRBV10-2 and J usage is TRBJ2-6, with TRBD2 matching over 15 bases. The CDR3 has 20 amino acids. Per germline, CDR1 WSHSY and CDR2 SAAADI. CDR3 residues: CASSEPSGLAGGAGANVPTF. The CDR3, as DNA: TGCGCCAGCAGTGAACCCTCGGGACTAGCGGGAGGTGCGGGGGCCAACGTCCCGACTTTC.

The chain has TRBV2 and TRBJ2-3; no firm D call. The germline gives CDR1 SNHLY, CDR2 FYNNEI. CDR3 size: 14 residues. V lost 0 bases and J 2 bases, leaving 6 bases between the germline ends. CDR3 sequence (DNA): TGTGCCAGCAGTGAAGCGCGGCTCACAGATACGCAGTATTTT. It translates to CASSEARLTDTQYF.

This clonotype was observed a handful of times. This chain links TRBV7-2 with TRBJ2-1; D assignment may be TRBD1 or TRBD2 (6 bases each). V dropped 5 bases and J dropped 10 bases, with 15 bases sitting between them. Germline CDR1 SGHTA, CDR2 FQGNSA. CDR3 length: 13 residues. The chain's CDR3 is CASSRIGGGEQFF. The CDR3 nucleotides read TGTGCCAGCAGCCGGATCGGGGGCGGAGAGCAGTTCTTC.

CDR3 nucleotides: TGTGCTAGTGCCGTACGACAGGGGATCAATCAGCCCCAGCATTTT. Its protein is CASAVRQGINQPQHF. The chain recombines TRBV12-5 with TRBJ1-5, with 8 bases aligning to TRBD1. The junction had 8 bases not matched to a gene; V was cut back by 7 bases and J by 3 bases. Germline CDR1 is LGHNT and CDR2 is FRNRAP. The CDR3 spans 15 residues.

The CDR3: CASSSGRVSSYNEQFF. The CDR3 DNA reads as TGTGCCAGCAGCTCTGGTCGGGTTAGCTCCTACAATGAGCAGTTCTTC. The chain joins TRBV7-9 to TRBJ2-1; D unclear. Germline CDR1 is SEHNR and CDR2 is FQNEAQ (reference sequence). The V gene lost 4 bases and the J gene lost 0 bases, with 13 bases spanning the gap. The CDR3 length is 16 residues. Filled out from reference TRBV7-9 and TRBJ2-1, the complete variable domain reads DTGVSQNPRHKITKRGQNVTFRCDPISEHNRLYWYRQTLGQGPEFLTYFQNEAQLEKSRLLSDRFSAERPKGSFSTLEIQRTEQGDSAMYLCASSSGRVSSYNEQFFGPGTRLTVL.

This chain uses TRBV27 with TRBJ2-1; 13 bases are shared with TRBD2. This CDR3 comprises 15 residues. The germline CDR1 and CDR2 sequences are MNHEY and SMNVEV (reference sequence). J lost 9 bases, V lost 7 bases, and 9 bases had no gene match. CDR3 coding DNA: TGTGCCAGCACGCAACTAGCGGGGGGGCCGGGTGAGCAGTTCTTC. Its protein product is CASTQLAGGPGEQFF.

This clonotype has a handful of counts. The chain links TRBV9 to TRBJ2-5; 10 nucleotides agree with TRBD1. CDR1 and CDR2 (germline): SGDLS, YYNGEE. The CDR3 is 15 amino acids. V dropped 0 bases and J dropped 3; count of bases not matched to a gene: 2. CDR3 nucleotide sequence: TGTGCCAGCAGCGTAGCAGGACAGGGGGAAGAGACCCAGTACTTC. It encodes CASSVAGQGEETQYF. The full variable domain, with the rest looked up from reference TRBV9 and TRBJ2-5, is DSGVTQTPKHLITATGQRVTLRCSPRSGDLSVYWYQQSLDQGLQFLIQYYNGEERAKGNILERFSAQQFPDLHSELNLSSLELGDSALYFCASSVAGQGEETQYFGPGTRLLVL.

In nucleotides, the CDR3 is TGTGCCACCAGTGCTCCGGGGGATAGCAATCAGCCCCAGCATTTT. Translating it yields CATSAPGDSNQPQHF. The chain links TRBV24-1 to TRBJ1-5; D may be TRBD1 (5 bases). V gave up 5 bases and J gave up 0 bases, with 10 bases separating them. CDR1 and CDR2 (germline): KGHDR, SFDVKD. The CDR3 loop spans 15 amino acids.

This clonotype was seen at least ten times. The gene calls are TRBV2 and TRBJ2-7, with D possibly being TRBD1 (6 bases). CDR1 SNHLY and CDR2 FYNNEI come from the germline V gene. The CDR3 consists of 12 residues. V shed 3 bases and J shed 4 bases, with 7 bases lying between them. CDR3 in DNA: TGTGCCAGCAGTGAGGGGGCTTACGAGCAGTACTTC. The encoded protein is CASSEGAYEQYF. The variable domain in full, with the rest retrieved from reference TRBV2 and TRBJ2-7, is EPEVTQTPSHQVTQMGQEVILRCVPISNHLYFYWYRQILGQKVEFLVSFYNNEISEKSEIFDDQFSVERPDGSNFTLKIRSTKLEDSAMYFCASSEGAYEQYFGPGTRLTVT.